A single T cell receptor beta chain is shown here with its context. The antigen remains undetermined. The sample belongs to a study of shared clonotypes between healthy human individuals. General study findings and limits: Blood alone was sampled, and tissue repertoires likely differ. Non-shared clonotypes had lower generation probabilities than clonotypes shared by all four sorted-subset donors.

Per germline, CDR1 SNHLY and CDR2 FYNNEI. The CDR3 spans 12 residues. The V end was cut by 6 bases, the J end by 4 bases, with 10 bases between. A deep-level run was used for the assay. Here immunoSEQ multiplex PCR was the method, and the copy in TCRdb shows in-frame clones only, minus some. This table has 740,000 or so clones, 73% appearing once. This chain links TRBV2 with TRBJ2-7; D perhaps matches TRBD2 (5 bases). The sequenced sample was memory CD4+ T cells sorted from blood. The subset is: CD45RA-negative fraction. This TCR derives from a woman aged 25 to 39 in good health. The CDR3 region is CASRLGLYEQYF. DNA for the CDR3: TGTGCCAGCAGACTAGGCTTATACGAGCAGTACTTC.